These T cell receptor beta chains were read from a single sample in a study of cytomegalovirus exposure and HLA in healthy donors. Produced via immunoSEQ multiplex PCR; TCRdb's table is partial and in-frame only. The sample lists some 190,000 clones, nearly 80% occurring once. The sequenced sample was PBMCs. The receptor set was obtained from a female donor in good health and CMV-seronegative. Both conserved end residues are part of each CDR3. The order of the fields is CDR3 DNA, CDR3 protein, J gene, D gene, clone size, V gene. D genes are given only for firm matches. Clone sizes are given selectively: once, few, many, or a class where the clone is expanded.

TGTGCCAGCAGTTTAGTCGGACATAGCAATCAGCCCCAGCATTTT CASSLVGHSNQPQHF TRBJ1-5 NA NA TRBV28
TGTGCCAGCAGCTTAGGAACCGGGGTGGCCCATGGCTACACCTTC CASSLGTGVAHGYTF TRBJ1-2 NA once TRBV7-9
TGTGCCAGCAGCGTCCTGGGTGGAGGGTCCTACAATGAGCAGTTCTTC CASSVLGGGSYNEQFF TRBJ2-1 NA NA TRBV5-5
TGTGCCTGGAGCAAAGCGGGGGAAGAGTTCTTC CAWSKAGEEFF TRBJ2-1 TRBD2 NA TRBV30
TGTGCCAGCAGTTACACGGGACAGCAAGAGACCCAGTACTTC CASSYTGQQETQYF TRBJ2-5 TRBD1 NA TRBV6-5
TGTGCCAGCAGCTTAGGACAGGGCTATGGCTACACCTTC CASSLGQGYGYTF TRBJ1-2 TRBD1 NA TRBV7-6
TGTGCCAGCAGCCGCTGGACTAGCGGGATAACCTACGAGCAGTACTTC CASSRWTSGITYEQYF TRBJ2-7 TRBD2 NA TRBV7-9
TGCGCCAGCAGCCCCGGGGAATTCAATCAGCCCCAGCATTTT CASSPGEFNQPQHF TRBJ1-5 NA once TRBV5-1
TGTGCCAGCAGTGGACAGGGGGCAGATACGCAGTATTTT CASSGQGADTQYF TRBJ2-3 TRBD1 NA TRBV6-1
TGTGCCAGCAGCTTTGACAGGGGTGGCGAGCAGTACTTC CASSFDRGGEQYF TRBJ2-7 TRBD1 once TRBV7-2
TGTGCCACCAGCCTAGAGCGGTCCTACGAGCAGTACTTC CATSLERSYEQYF TRBJ2-7 NA once TRBV15
TGTGCCTGGAGGAGGCAGGGGCTCTACGAGCAGTACTTC CAWRRQGLYEQYF TRBJ2-7 NA NA TRBV30
TGTGCCAGCAGCGGAACTAGCGGGAGGATCACCGGGGAGCTGTTTTTT CASSGTSGRITGELFF TRBJ2-2 TRBD2 NA TRBV7-9
TGTGCCAGCAGCTTAGGGACAGGCCTCTATGGCTACACCTTC CASSLGTGLYGYTF TRBJ1-2 NA NA TRBV21-1
TGTGCCAGCAGCTTGCACCGGGACAGGGGACGAACCTCCTACGAGCAGTACTTC CASSLHRDRGRTSYEQYF TRBJ2-7 TRBD1 NA TRBV5-4
TGTGCCATCAGGACTAGCGATACGAACACCGGGGAGCTGTTTTTT CAIRTSDTNTGELFF TRBJ2-2 TRBD2 once TRBV10-3
TGTGCCAGCAGCCCAGTGGTGCAGGGGGCTGAGGCTTTCTTT CASSPVVQGAEAFF TRBJ1-1 TRBD1 NA TRBV7-9
TGTGCCAGCAGCTCTCTCTACGAGCAGTACTTC CASSSLYEQYF TRBJ2-7 NA once TRBV7-2
TGTGCCAGCACCAACGGGGAGTATGAAAAACTGTTTTTT CASTNGEYEKLFF TRBJ1-4 NA few TRBV6-6
TGTGCCACCAGCAGAGGACTAGCGGGGGGTTTACAGACCCAGTACTTC CATSRGLAGGLQTQYF TRBJ2-5 TRBD2 NA TRBV15
TGTGCCAGCTCACCGAGACAGGGGACAGATTACAATGAGCAGTTCTTC CASSPRQGTDYNEQFF TRBJ2-1 TRBD1 NA TRBV18
TGTGCCAGCAGCAATGACAGATTTTCCGGGGAGCTGTTTTTT CASSNDRFSGELFF TRBJ2-2 NA NA TRBV6-5
TGTGCCAGCAGCCCAACAGGGTCGGGCACTGAAGCTTTCTTT CASSPTGSGTEAFF TRBJ1-1 NA NA TRBV9
TGTGCCAGCAGTTTTCAGGGGGCAATCGTCGAGCAGTACTTC CASSFQGAIVEQYF TRBJ2-7 TRBD1 NA TRBV28
TGTGCCATCAGTGGGACAGGGTCGGAAATGGGCACCGGGGAGCTGTTTTTT CAISGTGSEMGTGELFF TRBJ2-2 TRBD1 NA TRBV10-3
TGTGCCAGCAGGGGACAGGGGGCTTCCTACGAGCAGTACTTC CASRGQGASYEQYF TRBJ2-7 TRBD1 NA TRBV7-2
TGTGCCAGCAGTATTCAGGACTGGCAGTTCTTC CASSIQDWQFF TRBJ2-1 NA NA TRBV28
TGCGCCAGCAGTCCTAGAGCTCAGGGCGGCACTGAAGCTTTCTTT CASSPRAQGGTEAFF TRBJ1-1 NA NA TRBV4-1
TGTGCCAGCAGCGCCAGGGGACAGAACGAGCAGTACTTC CASSARGQNEQYF TRBJ2-7 TRBD1 NA TRBV9
TGTGCCAGCAGTACCGGGACTAGCGGGTACACAGATACGCAGTATTTT CASSTGTSGYTDTQYF TRBJ2-3 TRBD2 once TRBV27
TGTGCCAGCACCCCCGGACAGGGCGGGGAGCAGTACTTC CASTPGQGGEQYF TRBJ2-7 TRBD1 once TRBV9
TGTGCCAGCAGCTGGACAGCCTACGAGCAGTACTTC CASSWTAYEQYF TRBJ2-7 NA NA TRBV5-8
TGTGCCAGTCAATCCCGGGAAGGGACAGACAATGAGCAGTTCTTC CASQSREGTDNEQFF TRBJ2-1 TRBD1 NA TRBV25-1
TGTGCCAGCAGTTCTAGCGGGATGGGGTTCGGTGAGCAGTTCTTC CASSSSGMGFGEQFF TRBJ2-1 TRBD2 NA TRBV28
TGTGCCAGCAGTTACGGGACAGGGAACGAGCAGTACTTC CASSYGTGNEQYF TRBJ2-7 TRBD1 NA TRBV6-6
TGTTCCAGCAGCTTAGGCGTCGTCGCCTACGAGCAGTACTTC CSSSLGVVAYEQYF TRBJ2-7 NA NA TRBV7-9
TGCGCCAGCAGCTTTGGTTCGGGGGATAATGAGCAGTTCTTC CASSFGSGDNEQFF TRBJ2-1 NA NA TRBV5-1
TGTGCCAGCAGCCCACCAGGACAGGGAATAGGACATGGGGAGCTGTTTTTT CASSPPGQGIGHGELFF TRBJ2-2 TRBD1 NA TRBV28
TGTGCCAGCAGCAAAAAATTAGGGGCGGAGCAAGAGACCCAGTACTTC CASSKKLGAEQETQYF TRBJ2-5 NA NA TRBV21-1
TGTGCCAGTTCCGGGAGCCAGTACGAGCAGTACTTC CASSGSQYEQYF TRBJ2-7 NA NA TRBV19
TGTGCCAGCAGGAAGACAGGGGGCGAGGGCACTGAAGCTTTCTTT CASRKTGGEGTEAFF TRBJ1-1 TRBD1 few TRBV6-5
TGCGCCAGCAGCCACCTACAGGGAACCGGGGAGCTGTTTTTT CASSHLQGTGELFF TRBJ2-2 NA NA TRBV4-1
TGTGCCAGCAGTTCACTTACCGGGACAGGCTTTCAAGAGACCCAGTACTTC CASSSLTGTGFQETQYF TRBJ2-5 TRBD1 NA TRBV27
TGTGCCTGGGGGGGGGACTATGGCTACACCTTC CAWGGDYGYTF TRBJ1-2 NA NA TRBV30
TGTGCCAGCAGTTTTCTGCCGGCGGGAACCTTTTCGGATGAGCAGTTCTTC CASSFLPAGTFSDEQFF TRBJ2-1 NA NA TRBV27
TGTGCCCAGGAGCGGGAGGGTTACAATGAGCAGTTCTTC CAQEREGYNEQFF TRBJ2-1 TRBD2 NA TRBV30
TGCGCCAGCAGCCGCAAACAGAATTCACCCCTCCACTTT CASSRKQNSPLHF TRBJ1-6 NA NA TRBV4-1
TGTGCCAGCAGTTACTCGGCAGGGGCGAACACCGGGGAGCTGTTTTTT CASSYSAGANTGELFF TRBJ2-2 NA NA TRBV6-5